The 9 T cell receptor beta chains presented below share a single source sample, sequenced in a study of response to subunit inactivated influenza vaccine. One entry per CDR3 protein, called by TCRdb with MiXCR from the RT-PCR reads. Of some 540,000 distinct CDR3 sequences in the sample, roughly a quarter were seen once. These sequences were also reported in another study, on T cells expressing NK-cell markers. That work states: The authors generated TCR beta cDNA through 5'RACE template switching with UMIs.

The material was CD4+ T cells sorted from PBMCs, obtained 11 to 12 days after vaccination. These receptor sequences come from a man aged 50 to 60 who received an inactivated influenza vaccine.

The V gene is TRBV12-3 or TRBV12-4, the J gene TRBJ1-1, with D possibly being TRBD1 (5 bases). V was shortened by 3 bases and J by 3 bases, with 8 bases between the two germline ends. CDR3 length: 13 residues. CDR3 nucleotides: TGTGCCAGCAGTTTGGACACATACACTGAAGCTTTCTTT. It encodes CASSLDTYTEAFF.

CDR3: CASSVSPARRTTDTQYF. The CDR3 DNA sequence: TGCGCCAGCAGCGTGAGCCCCGCCCGACGAACCACAGATACGCAGTATTTT. The chain uses TRBV5-1 and TRBJ2-3; D is unresolved. Germline-derived CDR1 and CDR2 are SGHRS and YFSETQ. The CDR3 covers 17 residues. The V and J ends lost 4 bases and 2 bases respectively, with 20 bases between them. Full variable domain (remainder filled in from reference TRBV5-1 and TRBJ2-3): KAGVTQTPRYLIKTRGQQVTLSCSPISGHRSVSWYQQTPGQGLQFLFEYFSETQRNKGNFPGRFSGRQFSNSRSEMNVSTLELGDSALYLCASSVSPARRTTDTQYFGPGTRLTVL.

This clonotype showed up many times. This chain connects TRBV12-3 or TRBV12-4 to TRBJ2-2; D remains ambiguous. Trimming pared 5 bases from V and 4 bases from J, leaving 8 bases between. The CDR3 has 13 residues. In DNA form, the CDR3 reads TGTGCCAGCAGTCCCCGCCGCACCGGGGAGCTGTTTTTT. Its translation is CASSPRRTGELFF.

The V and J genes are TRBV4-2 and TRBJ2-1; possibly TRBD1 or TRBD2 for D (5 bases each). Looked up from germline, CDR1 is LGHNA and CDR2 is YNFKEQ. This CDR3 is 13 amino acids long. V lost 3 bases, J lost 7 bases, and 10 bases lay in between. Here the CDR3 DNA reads TGTGCCAGCAGCCATCCCGGGGCTAATGAGCAGTTCTTC. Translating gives CASSHPGANEQFF.

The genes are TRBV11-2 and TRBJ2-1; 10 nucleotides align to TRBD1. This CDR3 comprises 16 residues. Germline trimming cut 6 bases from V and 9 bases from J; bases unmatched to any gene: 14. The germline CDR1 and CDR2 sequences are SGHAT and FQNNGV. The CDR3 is CASSSPGQGTRSEQFF. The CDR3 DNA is TGTGCCAGCAGTTCGCCGGGACAGGGGACCCGTAGTGAGCAGTTCTTC.

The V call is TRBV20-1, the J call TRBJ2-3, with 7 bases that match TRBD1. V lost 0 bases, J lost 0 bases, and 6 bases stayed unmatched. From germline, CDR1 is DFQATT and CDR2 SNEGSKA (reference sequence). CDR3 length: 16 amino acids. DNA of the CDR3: TGCAGTGCTAGAGATAGGGACAGTTATAGCACAGATACGCAGTATTTT. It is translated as CSARDRDSYSTDTQYF.

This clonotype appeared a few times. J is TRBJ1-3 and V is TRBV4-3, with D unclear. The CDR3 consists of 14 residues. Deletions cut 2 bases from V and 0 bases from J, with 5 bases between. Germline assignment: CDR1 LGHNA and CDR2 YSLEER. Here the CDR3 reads CASSQSASGNTIYF. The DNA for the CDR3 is TGCGCCAGCAGCCAATCGGCCTCTGGAAACACCATATATTTT.

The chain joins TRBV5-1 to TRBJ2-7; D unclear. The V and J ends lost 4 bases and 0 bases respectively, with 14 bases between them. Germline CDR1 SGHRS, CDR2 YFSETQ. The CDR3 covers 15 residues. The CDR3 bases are TGCGCCAGCAGCCCCGACGGGCTAAGCTCCTACGAGCAGTACTTC. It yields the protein CASSPDGLSSYEQYF. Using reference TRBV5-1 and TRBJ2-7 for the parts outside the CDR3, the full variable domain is KAGVTQTPRYLIKTRGQQVTLSCSPISGHRSVSWYQQTPGQGLQFLFEYFSETQRNKGNFPGRFSGRQFSNSRSEMNVSTLELGDSALYLCASSPDGLSSYEQYFGPGTRLTVT.

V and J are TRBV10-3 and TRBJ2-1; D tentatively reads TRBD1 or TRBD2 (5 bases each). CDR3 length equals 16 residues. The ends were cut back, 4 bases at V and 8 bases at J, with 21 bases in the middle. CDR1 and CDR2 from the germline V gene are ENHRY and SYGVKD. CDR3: CAISGASGTVVDEQFF. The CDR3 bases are TGTGCCATCAGTGGAGCATCCGGGACGGTTGTGGATGAGCAGTTCTTC.